These 25 T cell receptor beta chains originate from one sample sequenced in a study of spatial heterogeneity in lung cancer (dated by TCRdb to about 2019). The time point label here, explained by the study, means: blood at routine non-recurrence follow-up after resection. To prepare the library, 5' RACE was applied. Sequenced on a NextSeq 500. TCRdb's own reprocessing of the public reads used fastp at Q25 and MiXCR and kept productive beta chains. Each record represents a unique CDR3 protein, reported with the most common genes and DNA among its rows. In this sample the table shows about 94,000 distinct CDR3 sequences, 15% to 20% of which occur a single time. Of the sample, just over 20% is held by the ten largest clones. The sequencing here drew on PBMCs, taken at follow-up. The receptors derive from a male donor with early-stage non-small cell lung cancer.

With regard to this clonotype: Mismatch with germline at one junction end may stem from a read error. The chain is built from TRBV9 and TRBJ2-1; TRBD2 matches at 11 bases. The CDR3 covers 15 residues. CDR1 is SGDLS and CDR2 is YYNGEE in the germline V gene. As DNA, the CDR3 is TGTGCCAGCAGCCACGGGACTAGCGGTTACAATGAGCAGATCTTC. It codes for CASSHGTSGYNEQIF.

This clonotype was seen only a few times. The rearrangement uses TRBV5-1 and TRBJ1-2, with 8 nucleotides matching TRBD1. The germline V gene encodes CDR1 SGHRS and CDR2 YFSETQ. J was trimmed by 8 bases and V by 2 bases; bases with no gene match: 11. The CDR3 is 15 amino acids. Written as DNA, the CDR3 is TGCGCCAGCAGCTTCTCGGGGGACAGGAGTGACGGCTACACCTTC. This sequence encodes CASSFSGDRSDGYTF.

This rearrangement joins TRBV5-1 to TRBJ1-2; weak D call: TRBD1 (6 bases). The length of the CDR3 is 13 residues. Germline values: CDR1 SGHRS, CDR2 YFSETQ. Trimming pared 0 bases from V and 6 bases from J, leaving 9 bases between. The CDR3 region is CASSLAGDHGYTF. As DNA, the CDR3 is TGCGCCAGCAGCTTGGCAGGGGATCATGGCTACACCTTC. The full variable domain, its missing parts supplied by reference TRBV5-1 and TRBJ1-2, is KAGVTQTPRYLIKTRGQQVTLSCSPISGHRSVSWYQQTPGQGLQFLFEYFSETQRNKGNFPGRFSGRQFSNSRSEMNVSTLELGDSALYLCASSLAGDHGYTFGSGTRLTVV.

The chain employs TRBV20-1 and TRBJ2-2; possibly TRBD2 for D (5 bases). Per the germline V gene, CDR1 is DFQATT and CDR2 is SNEGSKA (reference sequence). The CDR3 has 13 amino acids. The ends were cut back, 1 base at V and 7 bases at J, with 10 bases in the middle. The CDR3 coding sequence is TGCAGTGCTAGAGCGAGGGTTGACGGGGAGCTGTTTTTT. Its translation: CSARARVDGELFF.

The rearrangement uses TRBV18 and TRBJ1-1; possible D gene TRBD1, 5 bases. The germline V gene encodes CDR1 KGHSH and CDR2 LQKENI. The CDR3 is made up of 14 amino acids. Deletions cut 3 bases from V and 5 bases from J, with 13 bases between. The CDR3 DNA is TGTGCCAGCTCACCGGGACGGCCCGAGACTGAAGCTTTCTTT. Translating gives CASSPGRPETEAFF.

This clonotype has more than one count but fewer than ten. This chain joins TRBV12-3 or TRBV12-4 and TRBJ2-1; maybe TRBD2 (7 bases). The CDR3 covers 15 residues. V was clipped by 3 bases and J by 7 bases, with 16 bases between them. CDR3 in DNA: TGTGCCAGCAGTTTGCTTGGGGGGGCTCGAAATGAGCAGTTCTTC. It is translated as CASSLLGGARNEQFF.

This clonotype was detected a few times. The chain uses TRBV20-1 and TRBJ2-5, with 8 bases identical to TRBD2. The V gene end was trimmed by 4 bases and the J gene end by 1 base; junction bases not matched to a gene: 5. Germline CDR1 is DFQATT and CDR2 is SNEGSKA (reference sequence). The CDR3 length is 14 residues. CDR3 in DNA: TGCAGTGCTATAATTAGCGGGGTCCAAGAGACCCAGTACTTC. Protein: CSAIISGVQETQYF.

This clonotype was observed a handful of times. The chain uses TRBV6-5 and TRBJ1-1; D remains ambiguous. The germline CDR1 and CDR2 sequences are MNHEY and SVGAGI. V lost 7 bases to trimming and J lost 4 bases, with 16 bases between them. The CDR3 loop spans 14 amino acids. The CDR3 is CASTLVGGITEAFF. The CDR3 DNA is TGTGCCAGCACCTTGGTAGGTGGAATCACTGAAGCTTTCTTT.

This clonotype was counted a few times. The chain is built from TRBV7-2 and TRBJ1-1; no clear D. This CDR3 is 14 amino acids long. Germline CDR1 is SGHTA and CDR2 is FQGNSA. Trimming removed 3 bases at V and 2 bases at J, with 10 bases between. The CDR3 region is CASSFSAINTEAFF. The DNA of the CDR3 is TGTGCCAGCAGCTTTTCTGCAATAAACACTGAAGCTTTCTTT.

This rearrangement joins TRBV29-1 to TRBJ1-2; D not certain. The CDR3 sequence is 11 residues long. Germline CDR1 SQVTM, CDR2 ANQGSEA. The V end was cut by 3 bases, the J end by 6 bases, with 8 bases between. CDR3 residues: CSVDIRDGYTF. CDR3 DNA sequence: TGCAGCGTTGATATTAGGGATGGCTACACCTTC.

In this sample, this clonotype turned up a few times. This rearrangement joins TRBV7-9 to TRBJ2-5; the match to TRBD2 covers 7 bases. There are 15 residues in the CDR3. V gave up 1 base and J gave up 2 bases; unmatched junction bases: 4. The germline V gene has CDR1 SEHNR and CDR2 FQNEAQ (reference sequence). DNA for the CDR3: TGTGCCAGCAGCTTAGGGCTAGCGGCTCAAGAGACCCAGTACTTC. Amino acids: CASSLGLAAQETQYF.

This clonotype was recorded a few times. The chain is built from TRBV10-3 and TRBJ1-6; 8 nucleotides align to TRBD1. Germline-derived CDR1 and CDR2 are ENHRY and SYGVKD. V lost 2 bases, J lost 10 bases, and 7 bases stayed unmatched. The CDR3 spans 15 residues. In DNA, the CDR3 is TGTGCCATCAGTGAGGGGCAGGGGGCGGAATCACCCCTCCACTTT. Amino acids: CAISEGQGAESPLHF.

The sample holds a few counts of this clonotype. The chain uses TRBV7-2 and TRBJ1-1, with TRBD1 as a possible D gene (6 bases). There are 13 residues in the CDR3. Trimming pared 6 bases from V and 1 base from J, leaving 9 bases between. Germline loops: CDR1 SGHTA, CDR2 FQGNSA. The CDR3 sequence is CASRGQPNTEAFF. The DNA of the CDR3 is TGTGCCAGCAGGGGACAACCGAACACTGAAGCTTTCTTT.

The sample holds many counts of this clonotype. The V call is TRBV6-5, the J call TRBJ2-1, with TRBD2 identical over 7 bases. This CDR3 region has 14 residues. J gave up 3 bases and V 6 bases, and 5 bases lay outside the gene matches. Germline CDR1 and CDR2: MNHEY and SVGAGI. The CDR3 loop is CASSIAGFYNEQFF. In DNA form, the CDR3 reads TGTGCCAGCAGCATAGCGGGTTTCTACAATGAGCAGTTCTTC.

The chain combines TRBV28 with TRBJ2-1; perhaps TRBD2 as D (5 bases). CDR1 MDHEN and CDR2 SYDVKM come from the germline V gene. The CDR3 is 11 amino acids. V was clipped by 3 bases and J by 10 bases, with 7 bases between them. Here the CDR3 reads CASSFRGEQFF. The CDR3 nucleotides read TGTGCCAGCAGTTTCCGGGGAGAGCAGTTCTTC.

The chain is built from TRBV11-2 and TRBJ2-4; TRBD1 aligns across 10 bases. The CDR3 spans 15 residues. Germline CDR1 is SGHAT and CDR2 is FQNNGV. J gave up 8 bases and V 5 bases, and 9 bases lay outside the gene matches. CDR3 region: CASSPDDRGRYIQYF. The CDR3 region has the DNA TGTGCCAGCAGCCCTGACGACAGGGGGCGATACATTCAGTACTTC. Using reference TRBV11-2 and TRBJ2-4 for the parts outside the CDR3, the full variable domain is EAGVAQSPRYKIIEKRQSVAFWCNPISGHATLYWYQQILGQGPKLLIQFQNNGVVDDSQLPKDRFSAERLKGVDSTLKIQPAKLEDSAVYLCASSPDDRGRYIQYFGAGTRLSVL.

The chain combines TRBV12-3 or TRBV12-4 with TRBJ2-5; unclear D gene. Trimming stripped 1 base from V and 5 bases from J, with 11 bases between. The CDR3 is made up of 14 amino acids. DNA of the CDR3: TGTGCCAGCAGTTTAGGGCAGACCCCGGAGACCCAGTACTTC. This sequence encodes CASSLGQTPETQYF.

The rearrangement links TRBV20-1 to TRBJ2-1; 12 bases align to TRBD2. V gave up 5 bases and J gave up 6 bases; unmatched junction bases: 5. CDR3 length equals 14 residues. Germline CDR1 and CDR2: DFQATT and SNEGSKA (reference sequence). DNA for the CDR3: TGCAGTGCTTCCCCGGGACTAGCGGGCAATGAGCAGTTCTTC. It specifies CSASPGLAGNEQFF.

The sample holds many counts of this clonotype. The rearrangement joins TRBV13 to TRBJ2-1; TRBD1 matches 8 bases. The junction had 6 bases not matched to a gene; V was cut back by 5 bases and J by 15 bases. Germline CDR1 reads PRHDT; CDR2 reads FYEKMQ (reference sequence). The CDR3 contains 11 residues. In nucleotides, the CDR3 is TGTGCCAGCAGCCCGGACAGGGCGGTGTTCTTC. This encodes CASSPDRAVFF.

With regard to this clonotype: A read error may be the cause here, since a much bigger clone is one base away. The chain recombines TRBV6-5 with TRBJ1-4, with 9 bases that match TRBD1. CDR3 length equals 18 residues. Germline V CDR1 and CDR2: MNHEY, SVGAGI. The CDR3 DNA reads as TGTGCCAGCAGTTACTCGAGAACAGGGGGCGGAAAAGATGAAAATCTGTTTTTT. This sequence encodes CASSYSRTGGGKDENLFF.

The chain recombines TRBV7-2 with TRBJ2-3, with D uncertain. The germline V gene encodes CDR1 SGHTA and CDR2 FQGNSA. Deletions cut 8 bases from V and 5 bases from J, with 8 bases between. The CDR3 contains 11 residues. CDR3 amino acids: CASGYIDTQYF. The CDR3 DNA reads as TGTGCCAGCGGTTATATAGATACGCAGTATTTT.

The rearrangement uses TRBV5-5 and TRBJ1-2; 9 bases line up with TRBD1. This CDR3 region has 16 residues. The trim removed 4 bases at V and 6 bases at J, leaving 13 bases unmatched. Per the germline V gene, CDR1 is SGHKS and CDR2 is YYEKEE (reference sequence). The CDR3: CASSPNSRTGEDGYTF. The CDR3 DNA sequence: TGTGCCAGCAGCCCGAATTCCCGGACAGGGGAAGATGGCTACACCTTC.

This clonotype appeared a single time. This chain connects TRBV24-1 to TRBJ2-2; perhaps D is TRBD1 or TRBD2 (7 bases each). Per the germline V gene, CDR1 is KGHDR and CDR2 is SFDVKD. Between the trimmed V and J ends, which lost 2 bases and 5 bases, there was a span of 14 bases. The CDR3 is 16 amino acids. This CDR3 is CATSDSDREGTGELFF. CDR3 DNA: TGTGCCACCAGTGATTCAGACAGGGAGGGGACCGGGGAGCTGTTTTTT.

This clonotype has just a few counts. The chain carries TRBV6-5 and TRBJ2-1; 8 bases match TRBD2. Germline values: CDR1 MNHEY, CDR2 SVGAGI. J lost 3 bases, V lost 0 bases, and 7 bases had no gene match. The CDR3 sequence is 17 residues long. In DNA form, the CDR3 reads TGTGCCAGCAGTTACTCGCCGGGAGGGCCCAACTACAATGAGCAGTTCTTC. This gives the protein CASSYSPGGPNYNEQFF.

This clonotype was counted many times. The J gene is TRBJ1-3, the V gene TRBV7-2; D is uncertain. Per germline, CDR1 SGHTA and CDR2 FQGNSA. V was shortened by 1 base and J by 0 bases, with 13 bases between the two germline ends. The CDR3 sequence is 17 residues long. The CDR3 DNA sequence: TGTGCCAGCAGCTTAGATCTTGTGCTCCTCTCTGGAAACACCATATATTTT. Translated: CASSLDLVLLSGNTIYF.